The rows below give T cell receptor beta chains drawn from one sample of a study of CD8 T cells in Susac syndrome. Using its own MiXCR run on the immunoSEQ multiplex PCR reads, TCRdb lists one record per CDR3 protein. The profile shows some 210,000 distinct CDR3 sequences, over 90% of them singletons. Material for sequencing was CD4+ T cells from PBMCs. Source of these receptors: a human donor with Susac syndrome. Each CDR3 is given without its conserved first and last residue. Clone size is shown for a subset of rows, as once, few, many or a class of expanded clone.

J gene	clone size	V gene	CDR3 protein
TRBJ1-4	NA	TRBV4-3	ASSQAGGAATTNEKLF
TRBJ2-1	NA	TRBV7-8	ASSRTGTSLNEQF
TRBJ1-6	NA	TRBV6-6	ASSYSGDYNSPLH
TRBJ2-5	once	TRBV5-1	ASSLDTGGPQY
TRBJ1-1	NA	TRBV20-1	SARDGGRGQTEAF
TRBJ1-2	NA	TRBV13	ASSKGEGYGYT
TRBJ1-4	NA	TRBV7-9	ASSLEVEKLF
TRBJ1-1	NA	TRBV12-3/TRBV12-4	ASSLGTDTEAF
TRBJ1-1	NA	TRBV30	AWSTTGLGRTEAF
TRBJ2-1	NA	TRBV2	ASMASGGPEQF
TRBJ1-2	NA	TRBV11-3	ASSRPTDPVGYT
TRBJ2-1	NA	TRBV5-1	ASSASGGNNEQF
TRBJ2-6	NA	TRBV4-2	ASSQERLAGGLIQAGANVLT
TRBJ2-7	few	TRBV20-1	SARAGYEQY
TRBJ2-5	NA	TRBV30	AWGAGRQETQY
TRBJ2-1	NA	TRBV30	AWKRTTKTNEQF
TRBJ1-5	NA	TRBV6-1	ASISGTGINQPQH
TRBJ2-3	NA	TRBV30	AWSGRGGLVQTDTQY
TRBJ2-1	NA	TRBV2	ASSASTLRRNEQF
TRBJ2-4	NA	TRBV20-1	SARDRDGGIQY
TRBJ1-4	NA	TRBV6-6	ASSPRDPRHEKLF
TRBJ2-7	NA	TRBV28	ASLMRDRGREQY
TRBJ2-2	NA	TRBV12-3/TRBV12-4	ASSPGTGELF
TRBJ2-5	NA	TRBV20-1	SAQYQWTQETQY
TRBJ1-1	NA	TRBV28	ASSQPGLNTEAF
TRBJ2-5	NA	TRBV5-6	ASSRVSPETQY
TRBJ1-1	NA	TRBV30	AWERQGGTEAF
TRBJ2-2	NA	TRBV30	AWSPTGTGELF
TRBJ1-3	NA	TRBV5-5	ASSQIPGQSSGNTIY
TRBJ2-4	NA	TRBV29-1	SGATGHPEY
TRBJ2-3	once	TRBV5-4	ASSLGGRDYTDTQY
TRBJ1-6	NA	TRBV30	ARHRGNNSPLH
TRBJ2-3	NA	TRBV30	AWKWRGVDTQY
TRBJ2-1	NA	TRBV20-1	SASSRQRGRNEQF
TRBJ1-2	NA	TRBV10-3	AISEEGWYGYT
TRBJ2-3	NA	TRBV6-5	ASRKGAETDTQY
TRBJ1-2	NA	TRBV7-3	ASSLTRQGGGGYT
TRBJ2-7	NA	TRBV19	ASSRSTTYEQY
TRBJ1-2	NA	TRBV30	AWSIGGYGYT
TRBJ2-6	NA	TRBV5-1	ASSRTTLVPSGANVLT
TRBJ2-5	NA	TRBV19	ASSQGRWETQY
TRBJ1-1	NA	TRBV29-1	SVDSLGTEAF
TRBJ2-1	NA	TRBV12-5	ASAPVLNEQF
TRBJ2-7	NA	TRBV20-1	SARAIRHEQY
TRBJ1-1	once	TRBV11-3	ASSPGTGGTHTEAF
TRBJ2-2	NA	TRBV30	AWMGRGNTGELF
TRBJ2-2	NA	TRBV3-1	ASSQGGTGELF
TRBJ1-6	NA	TRBV12-3/TRBV12-4	ASSPSWGRSGIALH